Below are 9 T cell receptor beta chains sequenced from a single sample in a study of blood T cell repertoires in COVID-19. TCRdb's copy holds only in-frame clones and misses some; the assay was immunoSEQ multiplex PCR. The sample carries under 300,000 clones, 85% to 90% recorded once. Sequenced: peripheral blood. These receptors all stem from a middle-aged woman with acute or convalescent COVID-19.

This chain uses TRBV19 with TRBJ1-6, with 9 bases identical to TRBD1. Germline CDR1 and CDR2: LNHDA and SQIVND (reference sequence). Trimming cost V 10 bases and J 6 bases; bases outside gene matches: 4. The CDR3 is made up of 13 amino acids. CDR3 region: CATTGQGNSPLHF. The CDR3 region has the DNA TGTGCCACGACGGGACAGGGTAATTCACCCCTCCACTTT. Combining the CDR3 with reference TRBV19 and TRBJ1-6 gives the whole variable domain DGGITQSPKYLFRKEGQNVTLSCEQNLNHDAMYWYRQDPGQGLRLIYYSQIVNDFQKGDIAEGYSVSREKKESFPLTVTSAQKNPTAFYLCATTGQGNSPLHFGNGTRLTVT.

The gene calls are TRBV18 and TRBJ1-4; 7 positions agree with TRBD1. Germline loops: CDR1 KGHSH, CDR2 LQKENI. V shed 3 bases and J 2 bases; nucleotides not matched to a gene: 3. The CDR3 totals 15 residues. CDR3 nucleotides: TGTGCCAGCTCACCTCGACAGGGTACTAATGAAAAACTGTTTTTT. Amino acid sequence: CASSPRQGTNEKLFF. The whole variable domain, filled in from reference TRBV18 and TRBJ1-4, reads NAGVMQNPRHLVRRRGQEARLRCSPMKGHSHVYWYRQLPEEGLKFMVYLQKENIIDESGMPKERFSAEFPKEGPSILRIQQVVRGDSAAYFCASSPRQGTNEKLFFGSGTQLSVL.

The CDR3 spells CASSLVTGQARFFNYGYTF. DNA for the CDR3: TGTGCCAGCAGCTTAGTTACGGGACAAGCCCGATTTTTTAACTATGGCTACACCTTC. This rearrangement joins TRBV5-8 to TRBJ1-2, with D tentatively TRBD1 (6 bases). CDR1 is SGHTS, CDR2 YDEGEE, per germline. The CDR3 has 19 residues. V was trimmed by 2 bases and J by 1 base, leaving 24 bases between them.

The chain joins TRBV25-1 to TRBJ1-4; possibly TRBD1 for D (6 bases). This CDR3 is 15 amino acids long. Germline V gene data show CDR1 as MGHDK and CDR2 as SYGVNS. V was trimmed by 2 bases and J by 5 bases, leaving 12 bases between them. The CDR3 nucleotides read TGTGCCAGCAGTGAAAAAACAGGGATAAATGAAAAACTGTTTTTT. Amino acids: CASSEKTGINEKLFF.

The CDR3 spells CATLSGTRGFDGYTF. Written as DNA, the CDR3 is TGTGCCACCCTTTCCGGGACACGGGGTTTTGATGGCTACACCTTC. The chain recombines TRBV6-5 with TRBJ1-2, with a tentative D call TRBD1 (6 bases). Germline V gene sequence: CDR1 MNHEY, CDR2 SVGAGI. This CDR3 is built from 15 residues. V was cut by 10 bases and J by 6 bases, with 24 bases left in between.

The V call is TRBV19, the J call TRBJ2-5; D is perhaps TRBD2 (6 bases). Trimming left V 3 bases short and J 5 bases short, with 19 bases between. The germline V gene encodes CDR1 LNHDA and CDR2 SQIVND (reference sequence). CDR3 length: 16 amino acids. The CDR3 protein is CASSIHRTTGWETQYF. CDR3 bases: TGTGCCAGTAGTATTCATAGGACTACCGGATGGGAGACCCAGTACTTC.

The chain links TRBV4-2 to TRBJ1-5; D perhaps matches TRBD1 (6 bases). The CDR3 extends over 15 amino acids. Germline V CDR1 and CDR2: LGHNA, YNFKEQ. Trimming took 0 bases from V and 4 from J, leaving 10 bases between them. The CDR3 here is CASSQDLGTNQPQHF. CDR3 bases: TGTGCCAGCAGCCAAGATCTCGGGACAAATCAGCCCCAGCATTTT.

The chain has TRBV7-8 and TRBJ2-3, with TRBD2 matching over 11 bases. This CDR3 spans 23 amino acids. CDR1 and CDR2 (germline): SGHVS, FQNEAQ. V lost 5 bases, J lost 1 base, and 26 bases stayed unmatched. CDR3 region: CASSRLAGGLSGGPVSGTDTQYF. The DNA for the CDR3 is TGTGCCAGCAGCCGCTTAGCGGGAGGGCTTAGCGGGGGGCCAGTTTCTGGCACAGATACGCAGTATTTT.

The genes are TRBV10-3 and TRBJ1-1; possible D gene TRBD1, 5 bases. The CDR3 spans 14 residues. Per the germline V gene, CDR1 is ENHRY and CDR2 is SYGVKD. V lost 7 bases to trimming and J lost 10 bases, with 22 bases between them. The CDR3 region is CAITYDRDPVVAFF. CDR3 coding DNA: TGTGCCATCACTTACGACAGAGACCCTGTGGTAGCTTTCTTT.